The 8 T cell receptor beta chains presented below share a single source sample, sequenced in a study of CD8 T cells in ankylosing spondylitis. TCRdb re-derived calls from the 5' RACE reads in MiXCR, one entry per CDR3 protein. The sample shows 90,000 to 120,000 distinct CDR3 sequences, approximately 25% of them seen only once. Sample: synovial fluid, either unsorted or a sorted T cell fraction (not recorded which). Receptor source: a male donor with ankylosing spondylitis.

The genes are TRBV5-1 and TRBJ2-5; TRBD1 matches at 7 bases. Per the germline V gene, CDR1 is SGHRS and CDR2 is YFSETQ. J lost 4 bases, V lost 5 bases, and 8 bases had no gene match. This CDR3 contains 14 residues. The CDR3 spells CASRDTGVGETQYF. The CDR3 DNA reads TGCGCCAGCAGAGATACAGGGGTGGGAGAGACCCAGTACTTC. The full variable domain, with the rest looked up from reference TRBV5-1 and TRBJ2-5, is KAGVTQTPRYLIKTRGQQVTLSCSPISGHRSVSWYQQTPGQGLQFLFEYFSETQRNKGNFPGRFSGRQFSNSRSEMNVSTLELGDSALYLCASRDTGVGETQYFGPGTRLLVL.

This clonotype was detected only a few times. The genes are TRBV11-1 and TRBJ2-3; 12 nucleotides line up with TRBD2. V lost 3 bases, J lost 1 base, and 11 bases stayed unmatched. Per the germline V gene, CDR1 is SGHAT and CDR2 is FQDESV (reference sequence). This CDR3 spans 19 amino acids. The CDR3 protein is CASSFGRSSGRAGTDTQYF. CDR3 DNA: TGTGCCAGCAGCTTCGGTCGGTCTAGCGGGAGGGCGGGCACAGATACGCAGTATTTT. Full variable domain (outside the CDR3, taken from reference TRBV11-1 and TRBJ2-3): EAEVAQSPRYKITEKSQAVAFWCDPISGHATLYWYRQILGQGPELLVQFQDESVVDDSQLPKDRFSAERLKGVDSTLKIQPAELGDSAMYLCASSFGRSSGRAGTDTQYFGPGTRLTVL.

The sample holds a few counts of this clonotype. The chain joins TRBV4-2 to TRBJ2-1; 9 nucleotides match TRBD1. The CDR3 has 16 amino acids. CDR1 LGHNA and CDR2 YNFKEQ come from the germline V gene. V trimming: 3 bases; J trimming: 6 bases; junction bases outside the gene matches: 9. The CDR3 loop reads CASSHPGTGTGNEQFF. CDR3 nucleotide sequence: TGTGCCAGCAGCCACCCCGGGACAGGGACCGGCAATGAGCAGTTCTTC.

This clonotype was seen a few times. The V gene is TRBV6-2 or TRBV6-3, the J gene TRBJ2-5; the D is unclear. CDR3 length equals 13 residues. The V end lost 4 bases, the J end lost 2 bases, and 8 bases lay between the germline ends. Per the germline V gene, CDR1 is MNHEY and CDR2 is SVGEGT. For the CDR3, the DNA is TGTGCCAGCAGTTTTACACATCAAGAGACCCAGTACTTC. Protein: CASSFTHQETQYF.

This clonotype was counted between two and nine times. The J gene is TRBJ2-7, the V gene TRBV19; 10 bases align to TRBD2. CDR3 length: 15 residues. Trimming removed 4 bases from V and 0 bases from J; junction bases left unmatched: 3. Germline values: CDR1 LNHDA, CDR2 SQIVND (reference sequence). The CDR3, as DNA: TGTGCCAGTAGTACCCTAGCGGGGGCCTCCTACGAGCAGTACTTC. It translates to CASSTLAGASYEQYF.

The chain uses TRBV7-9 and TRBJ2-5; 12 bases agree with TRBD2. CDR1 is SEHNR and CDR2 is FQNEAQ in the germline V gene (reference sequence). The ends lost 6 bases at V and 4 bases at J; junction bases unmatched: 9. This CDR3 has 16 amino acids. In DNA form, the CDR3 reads TGTGCCAGCAGATATCTAGCGGGAGGGCCGGGAGAGACCCAGTACTTC. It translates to CASRYLAGGPGETQYF. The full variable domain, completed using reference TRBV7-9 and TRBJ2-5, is DTGVSQNPRHKITKRGQNVTFRCDPISEHNRLYWYRQTLGQGPEFLTYFQNEAQLEKSRLLSDRFSAERPKGSFSTLEIQRTEQGDSAMYLCASRYLAGGPGETQYFGPGTRLLVL.

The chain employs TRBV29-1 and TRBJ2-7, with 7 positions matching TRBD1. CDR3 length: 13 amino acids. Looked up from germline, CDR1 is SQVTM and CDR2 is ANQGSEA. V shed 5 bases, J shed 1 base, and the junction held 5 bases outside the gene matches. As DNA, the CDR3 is TGCAGCGTTTCACGGACAGGATCCTACGAGCAGTACTTC. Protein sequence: CSVSRTGSYEQYF.

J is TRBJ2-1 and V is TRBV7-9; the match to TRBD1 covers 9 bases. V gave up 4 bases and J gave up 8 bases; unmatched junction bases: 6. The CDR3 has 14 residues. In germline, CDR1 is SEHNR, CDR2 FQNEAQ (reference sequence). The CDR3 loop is CASSSRQGGDEQFF. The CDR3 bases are TGTGCCAGCAGCTCTCGACAGGGGGGGGATGAGCAGTTCTTC.